Below are 32 T cell receptor beta chains sequenced from a single sample in a study of blood T cell repertoires in COVID-19. The protocol was immunoSEQ multiplex PCR, while the TCRdb copy is restricted to in-frame clones and leaves out a portion. The repertoire has 150,000 to 200,000 clones, more than 75% of them found once; the top ten carry around a sixth. Sample: peripheral blood. These receptors were obtained from a person between 70 and 80 years old with COVID-19, enrolled during active disease.

J is TRBJ1-5 and V is TRBV19, with D uncertain. This CDR3 has 16 residues. Germline CDR1 reads LNHDA; CDR2 reads SQIVND (reference sequence). V was pared by 1 base and J by 1 base, with 11 bases between. The CDR3 DNA sequence: TGTGCCAGTAGTATAGTTTCACAGTTGAGCAATCAGCCCCAGCATTTT. Amino acid sequence: CASSIVSQLSNQPQHF.

This clone was detected once. The gene calls are TRBV24-1 and TRBJ2-1, with 7 bases fitting TRBD2. CDR1 is KGHDR, CDR2 SFDVKD, per germline. The CDR3 contains 13 residues. The junction had 11 bases not matched to a gene; V was cut back by 9 bases and J by 10 bases. The CDR3 nucleotides read TGTGCCACCTCCCCTGTGGCGGGGGAAGAGCAGTTCTTC. Translated, it gives CATSPVAGEEQFF.

This clone was detected once. The chain links TRBV29-1 to TRBJ2-7; 7 nucleotides align to TRBD2. This CDR3 comprises 11 residues. V shed 6 bases, J shed 2 bases, and the junction held 1 base outside the gene matches. The germline gives CDR1 SQVTM, CDR2 ANQGSEA. The CDR3 DNA reads as TGCAGCGTCGGGGGGACCTACGAGCAGTACTTC. Protein product: CSVGGTYEQYF.

This chain links TRBV19 with TRBJ1-2, with D possibly being TRBD1 (6 bases). Germline-derived CDR1 and CDR2 are LNHDA and SQIVND (reference sequence). This CDR3 comprises 15 residues. Between the trimmed V and J ends, which lost 3 bases and 2 bases, there was a span of 13 bases. CDR3 bases: TGTGCCAGTAGTATTGTCATCGGGACAAACTATGGCTACACCTTC. It yields the protein CASSIVIGTNYGYTF.

A single count supports this clone. This chain uses TRBV19 with TRBJ1-5, with 7 bases matching TRBD1. The CDR3 sequence is 14 residues long. J lost 6 bases, V lost 6 bases, and 8 bases had no gene match. Germline values: CDR1 LNHDA, CDR2 SQIVND (reference sequence). CDR3 DNA: TGTGCCAGTAGACCGACAGGGTCCAGTCAGCCCCAGCATTTT. The encoded protein is CASRPTGSSQPQHF.

The chain uses TRBV7-2 and TRBJ1-5; TRBD1 aligns across 7 bases. The CDR3 has 14 amino acids. From germline, CDR1 is SGHTA and CDR2 FQGNSA. The V and J ends lost 1 base and 7 bases, in that order; junction bases with no gene match: 4. CDR3: CASSLVQGRQPQHF. CDR3 coding DNA: TGTGCCAGCAGCTTAGTACAGGGGCGGCAGCCCCAGCATTTT.

This chain connects TRBV6-5 to TRBJ2-7; 8 nucleotides align to TRBD1. V was clipped by 7 bases and J by 6 bases; unmatched bases: 8. Germline CDR1 reads MNHEY; CDR2 reads SVGAGI. This CDR3 is built from 13 residues. DNA for the CDR3: TGTGCCAGCACCAGGACAGGGAACGGCGAGCAGTACTTC. Encoded protein: CASTRTGNGEQYF.

The V and J genes are TRBV12-3 or TRBV12-4 and TRBJ2-2, with TRBD1 as a possible D gene (6 bases). The CDR3 contains 13 residues. The germline V and J ends were trimmed by 5 bases and 4 bases, with 8 bases remaining between them. The CDR3 nucleotides are TGTGCCAGCAGTCGGACAGTCACCGGGGAGCTGTTTTTT. Its protein is CASSRTVTGELFF.

V gene TRBV9 combines with J gene TRBJ1-5; D call uncertain. The CDR3 has 13 amino acids. The V gene lost 0 bases and the J gene lost 4 bases, with 5 bases spanning the gap. Germline lookup yields CDR1 SGDLS and CDR2 YYNGEE. The CDR3 DNA is TGTGCCAGCAGCGTAGACGAGAATCAGCCCCAGCATTTT. Translating it yields CASSVDENQPQHF.

The chain links TRBV4-1 to TRBJ2-2, with TRBD1 as a possible D gene (6 bases). CDR3 length: 15 residues. In germline, CDR1 is MGHRA, CDR2 YSYEKL. Trimming shortened V by 5 bases and J by 5 bases, and 15 bases separated the two germline ends. The CDR3 protein is CASSSRTQGTGELFF. The CDR3 bases are TGCGCCAGCAGCTCCCGGACCCAGGGGACCGGGGAGCTGTTTTTT.

J is TRBJ2-7 and V is TRBV3-1 (or the pseudogene TRBV3-2), with 7 bases lining up with TRBD1. J was trimmed by 2 bases and V by 2 bases; bases with no gene match: 3. The V gene's germline CDR1 is LGHDT and CDR2 YNNKEL (reference sequence). The CDR3 spans 14 residues. The CDR3 region is CASSQNRGAYEQYF. For the CDR3, the DNA is TGTGCCAGCAGCCAAAACAGGGGAGCCTACGAGCAGTACTTC.

This clone was counted once. J is TRBJ1-1 and V is TRBV5-1; 7 nucleotides align to TRBD1. The CDR3 is 15 amino acids. Germline V CDR1 and CDR2: SGHRS, YFSETQ. Trimming removed 2 bases from V and 1 base from J; junction bases left unmatched: 5. The CDR3 loop is CASSLHRGQNTEAFF. The CDR3 DNA sequence: TGCGCCAGCAGCTTACACAGGGGACAGAACACTGAAGCTTTCTTT.

J is TRBJ2-5 and V is TRBV2; perhaps TRBD2 as D (6 bases). Trimming stripped 7 bases from V and 3 bases from J, with 12 bases between. CDR1 and CDR2 (germline): SNHLY, FYNNEI. CDR3 length equals 13 residues. Here the CDR3 reads CASTLGGEETQYF. The CDR3 nucleotides are TGTGCCAGCACCTTGGGGGGAGAAGAGACCCAGTACTTC. The complete variable domain, with remaining parts taken from reference TRBV2 and TRBJ2-5, reads EPEVTQTPSHQVTQMGQEVILRCVPISNHLYFYWYRQILGQKVEFLVSFYNNEISEKSEIFDDQFSVERPDGSNFTLKIRSTKLEDSAMYFCASTLGGEETQYFGPGTRLLVL.

This sequence joins TRBV6-1 and TRBJ1-5, with 8 bases fitting TRBD1. This CDR3 is built from 18 residues. Germline CDR1 is MNHNS and CDR2 is SASEGT. J lost 4 bases, V lost 2 bases, and 13 bases had no gene match. CDR3 DNA: TGTGCCAGCAGTGAAAGGGCAGGGGGCGTATTAGGGAATCAGCCCCAGCATTTT. Protein: CASSERAGGVLGNQPQHF.

V and J are TRBV4-3 and TRBJ2-1; the D gene is possibly TRBD1 (5 bases). Germline CDR1 is LGHNA and CDR2 is YSLEER. V was clipped by 4 bases and J by 8 bases, with 18 bases between them. This CDR3 comprises 15 residues. The CDR3 sequence is CASSPSWTHSDEQFF. DNA of the CDR3: TGCGCCAGCAGCCCGTCCTGGACACATTCCGATGAGCAGTTCTTC.

In its sample, this clone was seen a few times. A read error may account for a junction end that differs from germline. The J gene is TRBJ2-7, the V gene TRBV5-3; 7 nucleotides align to TRBD1. TRBV5-3 is an ORF, with its function uncertain. The CDR3 extends over 11 amino acids. The CDR3 protein is CARSLYPDRDF. The CDR3 DNA is TGTGCCAGAAGCTTATACCCAGACAGGGACTTC.

The CDR3 coding sequence is TGTGCCAGCAGCTCGGTAGCGGACCAAGAGACCCAGTACTTC. It is translated as CASSSVADQETQYF. V usage is TRBV5-4 and J usage is TRBJ2-5; maybe TRBD2 (6 bases). Looked up from germline, CDR1 is SGHNT and CDR2 is YYREEE (reference sequence). This CDR3 comprises 14 residues. Trimming took 3 bases from V and 0 from J, leaving 9 bases between them.

This clone was recorded once. As DNA, the CDR3 is TGTGCCAGCAGCCCACCGACAGGGGATGGCTACACCTTC. It yields the protein CASSPPTGDGYTF. V and J are TRBV6-6 and TRBJ1-2, with 8 bases that match TRBD1. CDR3 size: 13 residues. Germline CDR1 reads MNHNY; CDR2 reads SVGAGI (reference sequence). The V and J ends lost 6 bases and 6 bases, in that order; junction bases with no gene match: 6.

The V and J genes are TRBV7-9 and TRBJ1-1; 7 nucleotides line up with TRBD1. Germline V gene lookup returns CDR1 SEHNR and CDR2 FQNEAQ (reference sequence). Losses at the gene ends were 2 bases for V and 1 base for J; bases not matched to a gene: 7. There are 16 residues in the CDR3. In DNA form, the CDR3 reads TGTGCCAGCAGCTTAAGGGACAGTGTCCCGAACACTGAAGCTTTCTTT. It is translated as CASSLRDSVPNTEAFF.

J is TRBJ1-6 and V is TRBV28, with D unclear. Germline V gives CDR1 MDHEN, CDR2 SYDVKM. CDR3 length: 15 amino acids. Trimming pared 8 bases from V and 0 bases from J, leaving 11 bases between. Here the CDR3 DNA reads TGTGCCAGCCTACGGGGAAGCTCCTATAATTCACCCCTCCACTTT. Translation: CASLRGSSYNSPLHF.

The chain uses TRBV27 and TRBJ2-1; TRBD2 agrees at 13 bases. The CDR3 spans 16 residues. With V trimmed by 6 bases and J by 5 bases, 7 bases remained unmatched. Per germline, CDR1 MNHEY and CDR2 SMNVEV (reference sequence). In nucleotides, the CDR3 is TGTGCCAGCAGATACGGCGGACTAGCGGGAGACAATGAGCAGTTCTTC. It is translated as CASRYGGLAGDNEQFF.

In this sample, this clone turned up once. The gene calls are TRBV28 and TRBJ1-1; 8 nucleotides agree with TRBD1. Trimming took 6 bases from V and 0 from J; bases not matched to a gene: 15. Germline V gene lookup returns CDR1 MDHEN and CDR2 SYDVKM. The CDR3 is 18 amino acids. CDR3: CASRLASGGFIMNTEAFF. CDR3 DNA: TGTGCCAGCAGGCTAGCGTCAGGGGGCTTCATTATGAACACTGAAGCTTTCTTT.

This sequence joins TRBV19 and TRBJ2-7; no reliable D call. Trimming took 6 bases from V and 5 from J, leaving 23 bases between them. From germline, CDR1 is LNHDA and CDR2 SQIVND (reference sequence). The CDR3 runs to 16 residues. The DNA of the CDR3 is TGTGCCAGTAGAACAACGGCGGTGTCAGTATTCCACGAGCAGTACTTC. Its protein product is CASRTTAVSVFHEQYF.

The rearrangement joins TRBV28 to TRBJ2-3; 14 bases line up with TRBD2. CDR1 is MDHEN and CDR2 is SYDVKM in the germline V gene. Trimming cost V 6 bases and J 0 bases; bases outside gene matches: 14. The CDR3 totals 20 residues. The CDR3 coding sequence is TGTGCCAGCAGGGACATGACGGGACTAGCGGGAGAGGGTAGCACAGATACGCAGTATTTT. Encoded protein: CASRDMTGLAGEGSTDTQYF.

The chain combines TRBV7-2 with TRBJ2-5; the D gene is possibly TRBD1 (6 bases). Per the germline V gene, CDR1 is SGHTA and CDR2 is FQGNSA. V lost 5 bases and J 0 bases, leaving 10 bases between the germline ends. The CDR3 spans 14 residues. DNA for the CDR3: TGTGCCAGCAGCGGGACACGGTACCAAGAGACCCAGTACTTC. Amino acids: CASSGTRYQETQYF. The whole variable domain, filled in from reference TRBV7-2 and TRBJ2-5, reads GAGVSQSPSNKVTEKGKDVELRCDPISGHTALYWYRQSLGQGLEFLIYFQGNSAPDKSGLPSDRFSAERTGGSVSTLTIQRTQQEDSAVYLCASSGTRYQETQYFGPGTRLLVL.

This chain uses TRBV5-4 with TRBJ1-4; possible D gene TRBD1, 6 bases. Trimming cost V 1 base and J 8 bases, with 15 bases left between them. Germline V gene data show CDR1 as SGHNT and CDR2 as YYREEE (reference sequence). The CDR3 totals 15 residues. CDR3 loop: CASSLRTPQGEKLFF. The CDR3 DNA follows: TGTGCCAGCAGCTTGAGGACCCCTCAGGGGGAAAAACTGTTTTTT.

The chain couples TRBV9 to TRBJ1-4, with 7 bases that match TRBD1. The trim removed 2 bases at V and 8 bases at J, leaving 12 bases unmatched. CDR1 and CDR2 from the germline V gene are SGDLS and YYNGEE. CDR3 length: 16 amino acids. This chain's CDR3 is CASSVTPGGLREKLFF. Written as DNA, the CDR3 is TGTGCCAGCAGCGTCACGCCAGGGGGTCTGCGAGAAAAACTGTTTTTT.

This clone was recorded once. J is TRBJ2-7 and V is TRBV30, with D possibly matching TRBD1 (5 bases). Looked up from germline, CDR1 is GTSNPN and CDR2 is SVGIG (reference sequence). The V end lost 3 bases, the J end lost 1 base, and 7 bases lay between the germline ends. The CDR3 loop spans 12 amino acids. The CDR3 region is CAWSRASYEQYF. CDR3 sequence (DNA): TGTGCCTGGAGCAGGGCATCCTACGAGCAGTACTTC.

The chain combines TRBV28 with TRBJ2-2, with a possible D match to TRBD2 (5 bases). The V end was cut by 5 bases, the J end by 7 bases, with 14 bases between. The V gene's germline CDR1 is MDHEN and CDR2 SYDVKM. The CDR3 covers 14 residues. For the CDR3, the DNA is TGTGCCAGCAGTCCGACCGGGGAGCACGGGGAGCTGTTTTTT. Protein: CASSPTGEHGELFF.

Details on this clone: The same CDR3 arises from other DNA sequences in this sample as well. CDR3 bases: TGCAGCGTTGAAGTGGGACAGGGTTCCTACGAGCAGTACTTC. Its protein product is CSVEVGQGSYEQYF. The gene calls are TRBV29-1 and TRBJ2-7; 9 bases agree with TRBD1. V was pared by 1 base and J by 1 base, with 2 bases of the junction left unmatched. The V gene's germline CDR1 is SQVTM and CDR2 ANQGSEA. The CDR3 contains 14 residues.

The chain links TRBV28 to TRBJ2-7, with 12 bases that match TRBD2. Per the germline V gene, CDR1 is MDHEN and CDR2 is SYDVKM. The ends lost 7 bases at V and 4 bases at J; junction bases unmatched: 2. This CDR3 has 13 residues. The CDR3 loop reads CASTSGRGYEQYF. For the CDR3, the DNA is TGTGCCAGCACTAGCGGGAGGGGGTACGAGCAGTACTTC. The full variable domain, with the rest looked up from reference TRBV28 and TRBJ2-7, is DVKVTQSSRYLVKRTGEKVFLECVQDMDHENMFWYRQDPGLGLRLIYFSYDVKMKEKGDIPEGYSVSREKKERFSLILESASTNQTSMYLCASTSGRGYEQYFGPGTRLTVT.

The J gene is TRBJ1-5, the V gene TRBV27, with TRBD1 identical over 7 bases. CDR3 length: 17 residues. With 5 bases clipped from V and 6 bases from J, the junction kept 16 bases outside the gene matches. Germline V lookup: CDR1 MNHEY, CDR2 SMNVEV (reference sequence). The CDR3 DNA reads TGTGCCAGCAGTCGAAGATACCCGGGACAGTTCAGTCAGCCCCAGCATTTT. This sequence encodes CASSRRYPGQFSQPQHF.